These T cell receptor beta chains were read from a single sample in a study of CD8+CD57+ T cells in acquired aplastic anemia. TCRdb analysed the reads with MiXCR anew, one entry per CDR3 protein. There are 160,000 or so distinct CDR3 sequences in the sample; less than 60% occur only once, and less than 3% lies in the top ten. The sample taken for sequencing was sorted CD4+, CD8+, or CD8+CD57+ T cells (not recorded which) from PBMCs. These receptors were obtained from a human donor with aplastic anemia. CDR3s include the opening cysteine and the closing phenylalanine or tryptophan. A D gene is named only where the DNA matches it firmly. Clone size is given for some rows only: seen once, a few or many times, or a class if the clone is expanded.

d_gene: .; j_gene: TRBJ1-6; abundance: .; v_gene: TRBV11-2; CDR3nt: TGTGCCAGCAGCTCTACAGGCCCAAGCTCCTATAATTCACCCCTCCACTTT; CDR3aa: CASSSTGPSSYNSPLHF
d_gene: TRBD1; j_gene: TRBJ1-4; abundance: few; v_gene: TRBV5-1; CDR3nt: TGCGCCAGCAGCTTGGCCGGGACAGGGGTGGAAAAACTGTTTTTT; CDR3aa: CASSLAGTGVEKLFF
d_gene: .; j_gene: TRBJ2-7; abundance: .; v_gene: TRBV7-8; CDR3nt: TGTGCCAGCAGCCGGACAGCTCCCAACTACGAGCAGTACTTC; CDR3aa: CASSRTAPNYEQYF
d_gene: .; j_gene: TRBJ1-1; abundance: many; v_gene: TRBV19; CDR3nt: TGTGCCAGTAGTATTGAAGGGGTGAACACTGAAGCTTTCTTT; CDR3aa: CASSIEGVNTEAFF
d_gene: TRBD2; j_gene: TRBJ2-3; abundance: few; v_gene: TRBV30; CDR3nt: TGTGCCTGGAGTGTGGCGGGAGCATCAGATACGCAGTATTTT; CDR3aa: CAWSVAGASDTQYF
d_gene: .; j_gene: TRBJ2-3; abundance: .; v_gene: TRBV19; CDR3nt: TGTGCCAGTAGTTCGGGCTACACCACAGATACGCAGTATTTT; CDR3aa: CASSSGYTTDTQYF
d_gene: .; j_gene: TRBJ2-7; abundance: .; v_gene: TRBV20-1; CDR3nt: TGCAGTGCTAGTGGGACCGAAGTCTACGAGCAGTACTTC; CDR3aa: CSASGTEVYEQYF
d_gene: .; j_gene: TRBJ1-2; abundance: .; v_gene: TRBV9; CDR3nt: TGTGCCAGCAGCGTAGCCAGCAGCGGCTACACCTTC; CDR3aa: CASSVASSGYTF
d_gene: .; j_gene: TRBJ2-1; abundance: .; v_gene: TRBV7-9; CDR3nt: TGTGCCAGCAGCGCACATAGTAATGAGCAGTTCTTC; CDR3aa: CASSAHSNEQFF
d_gene: .; j_gene: TRBJ2-3; abundance: many; v_gene: TRBV5-1; CDR3nt: TGCGCCAGCAGAGTATCTCCTTTTAGCACAGATACGCAGTATTTT; CDR3aa: CASRVSPFSTDTQYF
d_gene: TRBD2; j_gene: TRBJ2-7; abundance: many; v_gene: TRBV7-9; CDR3nt: TGTGCCAGCAGCTTAGAAGGACGGAGCGGGAGGGTCTCCTACGAGCAGTACTTC; CDR3aa: CASSLEGRSGRVSYEQYF
d_gene: .; j_gene: TRBJ2-7; abundance: once; v_gene: TRBV15; CDR3nt: TGTGCCACCAGCAGAGAAGCCACGGTAGGAGGCGAGCAGTACTTC; CDR3aa: CATSREATVGGEQYF
d_gene: .; j_gene: TRBJ1-2; abundance: many; v_gene: TRBV3-1; CDR3nt: TGTGCCAGCAGCCAAGGGTATGGCTACACCTTC; CDR3aa: CASSQGYGYTF
d_gene: .; j_gene: TRBJ1-1; abundance: .; v_gene: TRBV10-3; CDR3nt: TGTGCCATCAGTGATCAATGGCAGATGATGAACACTGAAGCTTTCTTT; CDR3aa: CAISDQWQMMNTEAFF
d_gene: TRBD2; j_gene: TRBJ2-3; abundance: once; v_gene: TRBV11-2; CDR3nt: TGTGCCGAAATAGCGGGGTCCGACCGGACAGATACGCAGTATTTT; CDR3aa: CAEIAGSDRTDTQYF
d_gene: .; j_gene: TRBJ2-3; abundance: .; v_gene: TRBV20-1; CDR3nt: TGCAGTGCTAGAGATCGTGGCAGGTCTAGCACAGATACGCAGTATTTT; CDR3aa: CSARDRGRSSTDTQYF
d_gene: TRBD2; j_gene: TRBJ2-1; abundance: .; v_gene: TRBV24-1; CDR3nt: TGTGCCACCAGTGATTCGACTAGCGGGAGCGATGAGCAGTTCTTC; CDR3aa: CATSDSTSGSDEQFF
d_gene: .; j_gene: TRBJ1-1; abundance: .; v_gene: TRBV11-2; CDR3nt: TGTGCCAGCAGCTTAGACTCCGTGCGGGGGGTTCCGTTGGCTTTCTTT; CDR3aa: CASSLDSVRGVPLAFF
d_gene: TRBD2; j_gene: TRBJ2-7; abundance: .; v_gene: TRBV7-6; CDR3nt: TGTGCCAGCAGCTTAGGAGTTTCGGGGGGGTCAAGCTCCTACGAGCAGTACTTC; CDR3aa: CASSLGVSGGSSSYEQYF
d_gene: .; j_gene: TRBJ1-2; abundance: .; v_gene: TRBV29-1; CDR3nt: TGCAGCGTTGTAAGGGTGAACTATGGCTACACCTTC; CDR3aa: CSVVRVNYGYTF
d_gene: .; j_gene: TRBJ1-2; abundance: few; v_gene: TRBV11-1; CDR3nt: TGTGCCAGCAGCCAGAGAGGTGGGGATCCGGCGGTAGATGGCTACACCTTC; CDR3aa: CASSQRGGDPAVDGYTF
d_gene: .; j_gene: TRBJ1-5; abundance: many; v_gene: TRBV28; CDR3nt: TGTGCCAGCAAATCCAGGGATGCCCAGCATTTT; CDR3aa: CASKSRDAQHF
d_gene: .; j_gene: TRBJ2-2; abundance: .; v_gene: TRBV19; CDR3nt: TGTGCCAGTAGTATTGGGGGTACGGGCACCGGGGAGCTGTTTTTT; CDR3aa: CASSIGGTGTGELFF
d_gene: .; j_gene: TRBJ2-7; abundance: few; v_gene: TRBV7-9; CDR3nt: TGTGCCAGCAGCCTCTCCTTCGGGGAGCAGTACTTC; CDR3aa: CASSLSFGEQYF
d_gene: TRBD1; j_gene: TRBJ2-3; abundance: .; v_gene: TRBV11-1; CDR3nt: TGTGCCAGCAGCACCGGACAGGGGACGCCAGATACGCAGTATTTT; CDR3aa: CASSTGQGTPDTQYF
d_gene: TRBD2; j_gene: TRBJ2-7; abundance: .; v_gene: TRBV7-2; CDR3nt: TGTGCCAGCAGTCGCGGGGGGGGGCAGTACTTC; CDR3aa: CASSRGGGQYF
d_gene: TRBD2; j_gene: TRBJ2-7; abundance: .; v_gene: TRBV10-2; CDR3nt: TGCGCCAGCGCTAGCGGGGCCTACGAGCAGTACTTC; CDR3aa: CASASGAYEQYF
d_gene: .; j_gene: TRBJ1-6; abundance: .; v_gene: TRBV7-2; CDR3nt: TGTGCCAGCAGCTCGGTTAGGGATTCACCCCTCCACTTT; CDR3aa: CASSSVRDSPLHF
d_gene: TRBD2; j_gene: TRBJ2-7; abundance: many; v_gene: TRBV7-2; CDR3nt: TGTGCCAGCAGCTCGTCCTCACTAGCGGGGCTCAGGGGCGAGCAGTACTTC; CDR3aa: CASSSSSLAGLRGEQYF
d_gene: TRBD2; j_gene: TRBJ2-7; abundance: many; v_gene: TRBV7-3; CDR3nt: TGTGCCAGCAGCATCGGGACTAGTCTCGTCTACGAGCAGTACTTC; CDR3aa: CASSIGTSLVYEQYF
d_gene: .; j_gene: TRBJ2-3; abundance: many; v_gene: TRBV6-1; CDR3nt: TGTGCCAGCAACAGACAGTTCCCAGATACGCAGTATTTT; CDR3aa: CASNRQFPDTQYF
d_gene: .; j_gene: TRBJ2-2; abundance: .; v_gene: TRBV11-2; CDR3nt: TGTGCCAGCAGCCAACCGCCCAGGGGCTCGGCCGGGGAGCTGTTTTTT; CDR3aa: CASSQPPRGSAGELFF
d_gene: .; j_gene: TRBJ1-1; abundance: few; v_gene: TRBV24-1; CDR3nt: TGTGCCACCCAAATATGGGGGACTGAAGCTTTCTTT; CDR3aa: CATQIWGTEAFF
d_gene: .; j_gene: TRBJ2-1; abundance: few; v_gene: TRBV6-1; CDR3nt: TGTGCCAGCAGAATAGACGGTTACAATGAGCAGTTCTTC; CDR3aa: CASRIDGYNEQFF
d_gene: TRBD1; j_gene: TRBJ2-7; abundance: .; v_gene: TRBV2; CDR3nt: TGTGCCACCAAAACAGGGGTTAGCTCCTACGAGCAGTACTTC; CDR3aa: CATKTGVSSYEQYF
d_gene: .; j_gene: TRBJ2-3; abundance: many; v_gene: TRBV14; CDR3nt: TGTGCCAGCAGCCGGTTGGGACCGATGAGCACAGATACGCAGTATTTT; CDR3aa: CASSRLGPMSTDTQYF